This TCR beta chain was documented in a study of blood T cell repertoires in COVID-19 (dated by TCRdb to 2020 to 2021). About the full investigation: Collaborator samples came from the United States, Italy and Spain and covered acute and convalescent phases of COVID-19. The prospective study material was composed of cDNA or gDNA derived from T cells, B-cell-depleted T cells, or PBMCs. Deeply sampled blood TCRbeta repertoires from subjects exposed to, actively infected with, or recovered from COVID-19 were included in the dataset. The repertoires were made available in a free public database intended to serve as a resource for research on the immune response to SARS-CoV-2. Samples came from the ongoing ImmuneRACE study (first 160 participants) plus 1,254 subjects from 6 global collaborators. Sample metadata almost always included a de-identified subject ID, COVID-19 status, age in years and sex. Where available, HLA class I and class II types were taken from metadata supplied by the sample provider and were not determined by assay-based typing.

Each collaborating institution followed its own protocols to collect whole blood in K2EDTA tubes. For TCRbeta analysis, collaborator samples were shipped as frozen whole blood, as isolated PBMCs, or as DNA extracted from either sample type. CDR1 is given as SGHRS and CDR2 as YFSETQ, both from the germline V gene. Trimming takes 1 base from V and 4 bases from J, and the germline ends sit 11 bases apart. From the cysteine up to the phenylalanine, the CDR3 has a length of 15 residues. Just CDR3 DNA is preserved here, 45 bases in frame from base 1. This clone has only one observation. Its antigen target is currently unknown. Qualities for individual bases were not recorded, and no much larger clone is one base off. TCRbeta CDR3 regions were amplified from genomic DNA by means of the immunoSEQ Assay, a bias-controlled multiplex PCR. In the authors' own workflow: Nucleated cell counts per sample were estimated from amplification of reference gene primers within the assay. Sequence reads were collapsed and filtered to measure the absolute abundance of every unique TCRbeta CDR3 rearrangement. For each sample, productive Simpson clonality was calculated by taking the square root of Simpson's diversity index across productive rearrangements. In its TCRdb copy, this immuneACCESS table keeps in-frame sequences only and misses some clones. Where compared with another copy, unresolved V genes explain less than half of these, and the others have no known cause. V, J and clone size reflect that table, while D and trimming were determined from the DNA. In this sample the table shows roughly 250,000 clones, 80% to 85% of which occur a single time. Over 2.5% of the sample is in the top ten clones.

General conclusions and limits of the study: The amount of clinical and demographic metadata varied by source and participant and was provided uncurated.

The chain is assembled from TRBV5-1 and TRBJ2-2; a tentative D call is TRBD2 (6 bases match). The TCR originated in a woman aged 60-75 years with active or convalescent COVID-19. Sequenced: peripheral blood. The DNA sequence follows: TGCGCCAGCAGCTTGTCCCAGGGAGGCACCGGGGAGCTGTTTTTT. It encodes CASSLSQGGTGELFF.